The 27 T cell receptor beta chains below all came from one sample that was sequenced in a study of T cell responses to AZD1222 COVID-19 vaccine. TCRdb keeps only in-frame clones here, not all; method: immunoSEQ multiplex PCR. The table has 150,000 or so clones, around nine tenths seen once. Material: peripheral blood, obtained on day 0 of AZD1222 vaccination. The receptors shown here come from an adult in good health.

The rearrangement uses TRBV15 and TRBJ1-3, with TRBD1 matching over 7 bases. This CDR3 is 15 amino acids long. Germline V CDR1 and CDR2: LNHNV, YYDKDF (reference sequence). The V and J ends lost 5 bases and 2 bases, in that order; junction bases with no gene match: 6. The CDR3 is CATSLTGMTGNTIYF. The CDR3 region has the DNA TGTGCCACCAGCCTGACAGGGATGACTGGAAACACCATATATTTT.

The chain carries TRBV19 and TRBJ1-5; no firm D call. Germline CDR1 LNHDA, CDR2 SQIVND (reference sequence). V dropped 7 bases and J dropped 9 bases, with 13 bases sitting between them. CDR3 length: 12 residues. The CDR3 nucleotides are TGTGCCAGTACGGGGTACTCGGGGCCCCAGCATTTT. Translated: CASTGYSGPQHF. The whole variable domain, remainder taken from reference TRBV19 and TRBJ1-5, is DGGITQSPKYLFRKEGQNVTLSCEQNLNHDAMYWYRQDPGQGLRLIYYSQIVNDFQKGDIAEGYSVSREKKESFPLTVTSAQKNPTAFYLCASTGYSGPQHFGDGTRLSIL.

The chain couples TRBV28 to TRBJ2-7; D unresolved. Trimming took off 5 bases at V and 2 bases at J, with 16 bases between the two ends. Per the germline V gene, CDR1 is MDHEN and CDR2 is SYDVKM. The CDR3 consists of 15 residues. The CDR3 DNA sequence: TGTGCCAGCAGTGTAGGTGACTGGGTTCCCTACGAGCAGTACTTC. It is translated as CASSVGDWVPYEQYF.

The chain has TRBV7-2 and TRBJ1-1, with 8 positions matching TRBD1. Per the germline V gene, CDR1 is SGHTA and CDR2 is FQGNSA. The CDR3 runs to 15 residues. The J segment lost 3 bases and the V segment lost 2 bases, leaving 5 bases of the junction unmatched. The CDR3 sequence: CASSLFRGRDTEAFF. The DNA for the CDR3 is TGTGCCAGCAGCTTATTCAGGGGGCGGGACACTGAAGCTTTCTTT.

The chain joins TRBV28 to TRBJ2-7; a weak D match, TRBD1 (6 bases). The germline V and J ends were trimmed by 4 bases and 5 bases, with 15 bases remaining between them. CDR1 is MDHEN and CDR2 is SYDVKM in the germline V gene. The CDR3 loop spans 14 amino acids. In DNA form, the CDR3 reads TGTGCCAGCAGTTCGGGGACACCCCCCGACGAGCAGTACTTC. Residues: CASSSGTPPDEQYF.

The chain combines TRBV7-9 with TRBJ1-1; 12 bases fit TRBD1. Germline CDR1 is SEHNR and CDR2 is FQNEAQ (reference sequence). With 6 bases clipped from V and 10 bases from J, the junction kept 9 bases outside the gene matches. The CDR3 loop spans 14 amino acids. CDR3 protein: CASRPGTGGERAFF. The CDR3 DNA follows: TGTGCCAGCAGACCTGGGACAGGGGGCGAACGAGCTTTCTTT.

This chain uses TRBV28 with TRBJ1-2; D is undetermined. Trimming removed 6 bases at V and 4 bases at J, with 18 bases between. Germline CDR1 reads MDHEN; CDR2 reads SYDVKM. This CDR3 comprises 15 residues. The CDR3 is CASSRGGSLSYGYTF. The CDR3 DNA reads TGTGCCAGCAGCAGAGGTGGGTCCCTTAGCTATGGCTACACCTTC.

The gene calls are TRBV6-5 and TRBJ2-3; D is unclear. The V end was cut by 2 bases, the J end by 1 base, with 13 bases between. Per the germline V gene, CDR1 is MNHEY and CDR2 is SVGAGI. The length of the CDR3 is 16 residues. CDR3 nucleotide sequence: TGTGCCAGCAGTTACCGAAGGCCGCAGGGCACAGATACGCAGTATTTT. Translating it yields CASSYRRPQGTDTQYF.

The gene calls are TRBV14 and TRBJ2-5, with D perhaps TRBD2 (6 bases). V was trimmed by 0 bases and J by 5 bases, leaving 13 bases between them. The length of the CDR3 is 15 residues. Germline CDR1 SGHDN, CDR2 FVKESK. Written as DNA, the CDR3 is TGTGCCAGCAGCCAAGATGCGGGGATTAGGGAGACCCAGTACTTC. Protein sequence: CASSQDAGIRETQYF. Combining the CDR3 with reference TRBV14 and TRBJ2-5 gives the whole variable domain EAGVTQFPSHSVIEKGQTVTLRCDPISGHDNLYWYRRVMGKEIKFLLHFVKESKQDESGMPNNRFLAERTGGTYSTLKVQPAELEDSGVYFCASSQDAGIRETQYFGPGTRLLVL.

The V gene is TRBV5-1, the J gene TRBJ1-2; D is possibly TRBD1 (6 bases). V lost 2 bases to trimming and J lost 1 base, with 9 bases between them. Per the germline V gene, CDR1 is SGHRS and CDR2 is YFSETQ. The CDR3 loop spans 14 amino acids. The DNA for the CDR3 is TGCGCCAGCAGCTTTGGGGGCAGTAACTATGGCTACACCTTC. It encodes CASSFGGSNYGYTF. Variable domain in full (rest from reference TRBV5-1 and TRBJ1-2): KAGVTQTPRYLIKTRGQQVTLSCSPISGHRSVSWYQQTPGQGLQFLFEYFSETQRNKGNFPGRFSGRQFSNSRSEMNVSTLELGDSALYLCASSFGGSNYGYTFGSGTRLTVV.

The chain employs TRBV4-1 and TRBJ1-2, with TRBD1 matching 7 bases. Per the germline V gene, CDR1 is MGHRA and CDR2 is YSYEKL. V dropped 1 base and J dropped 7; count of bases not matched to a gene: 6. The CDR3 contains 14 residues. The CDR3 sequence is CASSQVTGAGGYTF. In DNA, the CDR3 is TGCGCCAGCAGCCAAGTCACAGGGGCTGGTGGCTACACCTTC.

The gene calls are TRBV9 and TRBJ2-5, with D perhaps being TRBD1 or TRBD2 (5 bases each). Trimming took 4 bases from V and 5 from J, leaving 15 bases between them. In germline, CDR1 is SGDLS, CDR2 YYNGEE. The CDR3 is 14 residues long. The CDR3 DNA follows: TGTGCCAGCAGCCCGGGCGTGGGACGTGAGACCCAGTACTTC. Protein: CASSPGVGRETQYF.

V and J are TRBV6-5 and TRBJ1-3, with D perhaps TRBD1 (5 bases). V was trimmed by 5 bases and J by 0 bases, leaving 11 bases between them. The CDR3 totals 15 residues. Germline V lookup: CDR1 MNHEY, CDR2 SVGAGI. CDR3: CASSLGDGSGNTIYF. The DNA for the CDR3 is TGTGCCAGCAGTCTGGGGGACGGCTCTGGAAACACCATATATTTT.

This chain connects TRBV4-3 to TRBJ1-4; possibly TRBD1 for D (5 bases). Trimming stripped 1 base from V and 5 bases from J, with 17 bases between. The CDR3 is made up of 17 amino acids. Per the germline V gene, CDR1 is LGHNA and CDR2 is YSLEER. Here the CDR3 reads CASSQGSGIYANEKLFF. For the CDR3, the DNA is TGCGCCAGCAGCCAAGGGTCAGGGATTTATGCGAATGAAAAACTGTTTTTT.

The chain employs TRBV2 and TRBJ1-4, with D uncertain. The germline V gene has CDR1 SNHLY and CDR2 FYNNEI. V was clipped by 6 bases and J by 5 bases, with 4 bases between them. The CDR3 runs to 11 residues. CDR3 DNA sequence: TGTGCCAGCAGCCAAAATGAAAAACTGTTTTTT. Translated: CASSQNEKLFF.

In DNA form, the CDR3 reads TGTGCCAGCTCACCACGGCGGACGGGATGGGGGGCCTCTTTGAACACTGAAGCTTTCTTT. Translation gives CASSPRRTGWGASLNTEAFF. The chain employs TRBV18 and TRBJ1-1; possibly TRBD1 for D (6 bases). Looked up from germline, CDR1 is KGHSH and CDR2 is LQKENI. V was cut by 1 base and J by 0 bases, with 24 bases left in between. This CDR3 region has 20 residues.

The chain has TRBV5-8 and TRBJ2-3, with D possibly being TRBD1 (5 bases). Trimming pared 2 bases from V and 0 bases from J, leaving 10 bases between. The CDR3 sequence is 15 residues long. Germline assignment: CDR1 SGHTS and CDR2 YDEGEE. The CDR3 spells CASSFKGLSTDTQYF. CDR3 DNA sequence: TGTGCCAGCAGCTTTAAGGGGCTTAGCACAGATACGCAGTATTTT.

This clone was seen a single time. The J gene is TRBJ2-7, the V gene TRBV7-3, with TRBD2 identical over 10 bases. This CDR3 region has 13 residues. Germline CDR1 SGHTA, CDR2 FQGTGA. V lost 5 bases, J lost 5 bases, and 3 bases stayed unmatched. The CDR3 spells CASSPGTSDEQYF. The CDR3 DNA follows: TGTGCCAGCAGCCCCGGGACTAGCGACGAGCAGTACTTC.

The chain has TRBV3-1 (or the pseudogene TRBV3-2) and TRBJ1-2; TRBD1 agrees at 11 bases. This CDR3 is 15 amino acids long. J was trimmed by 5 bases and V by 4 bases; bases with no gene match: 6. CDR1 LGHDT and CDR2 YNNKEL come from the germline V gene (reference sequence). In DNA, the CDR3 is TGTGCCAGCAGCCGCCGGGACAGGGGGTTGTATGGCTACACCTTC. It codes for CASSRRDRGLYGYTF.

The chain carries TRBV7-2 and TRBJ1-3, with a possible D match to TRBD1 (6 bases). V was cut by 3 bases and J by 1 base, with 19 bases left in between. This CDR3 is 18 amino acids long. Germline V gives CDR1 SGHTA, CDR2 FQGNSA. The CDR3 DNA sequence: TGTGCCAGCAGCTTTTTTTTAGGGGGTAGGAATTCTGGAAACACCATATATTTT. Translated, it gives CASSFFLGGRNSGNTIYF. The whole variable domain, remainder taken from reference TRBV7-2 and TRBJ1-3, is GAGVSQSPSNKVTEKGKDVELRCDPISGHTALYWYRQSLGQGLEFLIYFQGNSAPDKSGLPSDRFSAERTGGSVSTLTIQRTQQEDSAVYLCASSFFLGGRNSGNTIYFGEGSWLTVV.

The gene calls are TRBV28 and TRBJ2-7, with 7 nucleotides matching TRBD1. J was trimmed by 5 bases and V by 4 bases; bases with no gene match: 5. The CDR3 has 13 amino acids. Germline V gene sequence: CDR1 MDHEN, CDR2 SYDVKM. The CDR3 protein is CASSSQGVNEQYF. In nucleotides, the CDR3 is TGTGCCAGCAGTTCGCAGGGGGTCAACGAGCAGTACTTC. Full variable domain (missing parts from reference TRBV28 and TRBJ2-7): DVKVTQSSRYLVKRTGEKVFLECVQDMDHENMFWYRQDPGLGLRLIYFSYDVKMKEKGDIPEGYSVSREKKERFSLILESASTNQTSMYLCASSSQGVNEQYFGPGTRLTVT.

V is TRBV18 and J is TRBJ1-1, with TRBD1 as a possible D gene (6 bases). CDR3 length equals 19 residues. Germline CDR1 and CDR2: KGHSH and LQKENI. Trimming stripped 3 bases from V and 0 bases from J, with 23 bases between. This chain's CDR3 is CASSPRYGGLEKMNTEAFF. The DNA of the CDR3 is TGTGCCAGCTCACCCCGCTACGGGGGGCTCGAGAAAATGAACACTGAAGCTTTCTTT.

The gene calls are TRBV6-5 and TRBJ1-1, with no clear D. The CDR3 extends over 13 amino acids. Germline-derived CDR1 and CDR2 are MNHEY and SVGAGI. V was clipped by 2 bases and J by 8 bases, with 12 bases between them. CDR3 coding DNA: TGTGCCAGCAGTTACACCGGCCGACGCGAAGCTTTCTTT. This sequence encodes CASSYTGRREAFF.

The CDR3: CASSVGGLAGGGNNEQFF. The CDR3 region has the DNA TGTGCCAGCAGCGTAGGAGGGCTAGCGGGAGGAGGAAACAATGAGCAGTTCTTC. J is TRBJ2-1 and V is TRBV9, with 11 bases fitting TRBD2. The germline CDR1 and CDR2 sequences are SGDLS and YYNGEE. Trimming cost V 0 bases and J 5 bases; bases outside gene matches: 10. The CDR3 is 18 residues long.

This sequence joins TRBV24-1 and TRBJ1-2, with a weak D call TRBD1 (5 bases). CDR3 size: 13 residues. Trimming removed 8 bases at V and 6 bases at J, with 15 bases between. CDR1 and CDR2 (germline): KGHDR, SFDVKD. The CDR3 sequence is CATKAPREDGYTF. The CDR3 bases are TGTGCCACCAAGGCCCCCAGGGAAGATGGCTACACCTTC.

The chain has TRBV10-1 and TRBJ2-5; 9 nucleotides agree with TRBD2. Trimming took 4 bases from V and 2 from J; bases not matched to a gene: 2. CDR1 is WNHNN, CDR2 SYGVQD, per germline (reference sequence). This CDR3 spans 14 amino acids. In DNA form, the CDR3 reads TGCGCCAGCAGTGTTAGCGGGAGACAAGAGACCCAGTACTTC. This codes for CASSVSGRQETQYF.

This clone appeared a single time. The CDR3 nucleotides are TGTGCCAGTAGTATCCAGGTGCAAGAGACCCAGTACTTC. This translates into CASSIQVQETQYF. The chain carries TRBV19 and TRBJ2-5; D is undetermined. Trimming left V 3 bases short and J 2 bases short, with 7 bases between. This CDR3 is 13 amino acids long. CDR1 is LNHDA, CDR2 SQIVND, per germline (reference sequence).